This passage covers 30 T cell receptor beta chains from one sample sequenced in a study of shared clonotypes between healthy human individuals. Using immunoSEQ multiplex PCR, the repertoire was profiled, and TCRdb retains in-frame clones only, with some absent. The sample holds some 2,500,000 clones, over 85% seen once. Sequencing was carried out using naive CD4+ T cells from PBMCs. Subset given: CD45RA+ positively selected. The source of these receptors is a man between 18 and 35 years old in good health. Some clones in this sample may be carry-over from other donors' samples.

This sequence joins TRBV18 and TRBJ2-7; the D is unclear. This CDR3 comprises 15 residues. Per germline, CDR1 KGHSH and CDR2 LQKENI. Between the trimmed V and J ends, which lost 1 base and 0 bases, there was a span of 10 bases. The CDR3 here is CASSPQPSSSYEQYF. The CDR3 region has the DNA TGTGCCAGCTCACCACAGCCTTCGAGCTCCTACGAGCAGTACTTC.

The CDR3 reads CASSKSGRARADTQYF. For the CDR3, the DNA is TGCGCCAGCAGCAAGTCCGGGAGGGCCCGCGCAGATACGCAGTATTTT. V usage is TRBV5-1 and J usage is TRBJ2-3; 8 bases match TRBD2. The CDR3 spans 16 residues. CDR1 is SGHRS and CDR2 is YFSETQ in the germline V gene. The V segment lost 4 bases and the J segment 4 bases; nucleotides outside the gene matches: 11.

In the case of this clone: Other DNA sequences within the sample encode an identical CDR3. This chain uses TRBV28 with TRBJ1-2, with unresolved D. Trimming shortened V by 5 bases and J by 2 bases, and 9 bases separated the two germline ends. The V gene's germline CDR1 is MDHEN and CDR2 SYDVKM. This CDR3 spans 13 amino acids. CDR3 protein: CASSVGQNYGYTF. CDR3 coding DNA: TGTGCCAGCAGTGTAGGTCAGAACTATGGCTACACCTTC.

The rearrangement links TRBV11-2 to TRBJ2-1; 13 nucleotides line up with TRBD2. V was pared by 5 bases and J by 4 bases, with 8 bases of the junction left unmatched. This CDR3 is 17 amino acids long. The germline gives CDR1 SGHAT, CDR2 FQNNGV. Here the CDR3 reads CASSHPTSGRRYNEQFF. As DNA, the CDR3 is TGTGCCAGCAGCCACCCGACTAGCGGGAGGCGTTACAATGAGCAGTTCTTC.

This chain joins TRBV6-1 and TRBJ1-2; TRBD1 is a possible D gene (5 bases). V lost 1 base and J 8 bases, leaving 17 bases between the germline ends. CDR1 is MNHNS, CDR2 SASEGT, per germline. This CDR3 has 15 amino acids. The CDR3 DNA sequence: TGTGCCAGCAGTGAAGACAGGTTAGGCTCTCGCGGCTACACCTTC. It encodes CASSEDRLGSRGYTF.

The chain has TRBV5-1 and TRBJ2-2, with D unclear. V was cut by 4 bases and J by 5 bases, with 18 bases left in between. Germline loops: CDR1 SGHRS, CDR2 YFSETQ. The CDR3 loop spans 16 amino acids. The CDR3 here is CASSPVFLKETGELFF. DNA for the CDR3: TGCGCCAGCAGCCCAGTCTTTTTGAAGGAAACCGGGGAGCTGTTTTTT.

The V call is TRBV18, the J call TRBJ2-2; 7 bases align to TRBD2. The junction had 5 bases not matched to a gene; V was cut back by 2 bases and J by 2 bases. The germline CDR1 and CDR2 sequences are KGHSH and LQKENI. The CDR3 covers 16 residues. CDR3 DNA: TGTGCCAGCTCACCAGTTTCTAGCGGTAACACCGGGGAGCTGTTTTTT. It codes for CASSPVSSGNTGELFF.

The chain uses TRBV5-1 and TRBJ1-2; TRBD1 matches at 10 bases. Germline V gene sequence: CDR1 SGHRS, CDR2 YFSETQ. J gave up 7 bases and V 1 base, and 7 bases lay outside the gene matches. The CDR3 length is 15 residues. DNA for the CDR3: TGCGCCAGCAGCTTGAACCCGGGGGACAGGGGTGGCTACACCTTC. This codes for CASSLNPGDRGGYTF.

V is TRBV2 and J is TRBJ1-2, with a possible D match to TRBD1 (6 bases). CDR1 and CDR2 from the germline V gene are SNHLY and FYNNEI. The CDR3 length is 12 residues. The ends were cut back, 4 bases at V and 7 bases at J, with 10 bases in the middle. The DNA for the CDR3 is TGTGCCAGCAGTGTCCACAGGGCTGGCTACACCTTC. Translated, it gives CASSVHRAGYTF.

The V call is TRBV11-2, the J call TRBJ1-2; the D is unclear. CDR1 is SGHAT, CDR2 FQNNGV, per germline. V dropped 1 base and J dropped 7 bases, with 13 bases sitting between them. CDR3 length: 14 residues. This CDR3 is CASSLGGGVGGYTF. In DNA form, the CDR3 reads TGTGCCAGCAGCTTAGGAGGAGGCGTCGGTGGCTACACCTTC.

This rearrangement joins TRBV6-4 to TRBJ2-5, with 7 bases identical to TRBD2. V dropped 3 bases and J dropped 5; count of bases not matched to a gene: 9. Germline CDR1 MRHNA, CDR2 SNTAGT. The CDR3 sequence is 15 residues long. This CDR3 reads CASSDPARGVETQYF. The CDR3 coding sequence is TGTGCCAGCAGTGATCCCGCTCGGGGGGTTGAGACCCAGTACTTC.

V and J are TRBV7-9 and TRBJ2-5; TRBD2 aligns across 14 bases. The end of the DNA aligns better with TRBJ2-7, so the J call may be wrong. This CDR3 is 18 amino acids long. Per the germline V gene, CDR1 is SEHNR and CDR2 is FQNEAQ (reference sequence). DNA of the CDR3: TGTGCCAGCAGCTTTAAGACTAGCGGGAGGGCCCCGACCCACGAGCAGTACTTC. It translates to CASSFKTSGRAPTHEQYF.

This sequence joins TRBV27 and TRBJ2-1, with 7 bases aligning to TRBD2. Trimming took 0 bases from V and 8 from J; bases not matched to a gene: 13. The CDR3 covers 17 residues. The germline V gene encodes CDR1 MNHEY and CDR2 SMNVEV (reference sequence). The CDR3 sequence: CASSLSREANLRYEQFF. The DNA of the CDR3 is TGTGCCAGCAGTTTATCCCGGGAGGCCAACCTACGCTATGAGCAGTTCTTC.

The chain carries TRBV5-1 and TRBJ2-2; TRBD2 agrees at 7 bases. CDR1 is SGHRS, CDR2 YFSETQ, per germline. CDR3 length: 15 amino acids. After removal of 4 bases from V and 1 base from J, the junction contained 4 bases not matched to a gene. The CDR3 DNA sequence: TGCGCCAGCAGCAATGCTAGCGGGAACACCGGGGAGCTGTTTTTT. It codes for CASSNASGNTGELFF.

The V and J genes are TRBV18 and TRBJ2-1, with a weak D call TRBD2 (9 bases). V lost 3 bases and J 9 bases, leaving 24 bases between the germline ends. The CDR3 consists of 17 residues. Germline CDR1 KGHSH, CDR2 LQKENI. The CDR3 bases are TGTGCCAGCTCACCCTCCAGGGGGCCTAGCGGGAATGGTGAGCAGTTCTTC. Translation: CASSPSRGPSGNGEQFF.

This rearrangement joins TRBV28 to TRBJ2-2; 7 nucleotides align to TRBD2. Germline trimming cut 7 bases from V and 0 bases from J; bases unmatched to any gene: 20. Germline V gene data show CDR1 as MDHEN and CDR2 as SYDVKM. The CDR3 contains 20 residues. The CDR3 spells CASTPPSAGTPFANTGELFF. The CDR3, as DNA: TGTGCCAGCACTCCCCCTTCAGCGGGAACCCCATTTGCGAACACCGGGGAGCTGTTTTTT.

This clone was seen a few times. Different DNA sequences within this sample yield the same CDR3. DNA of the CDR3: TGCGCCAGCAGCTTGGGACAGGGGGCTGAAGCTTTCTTT. Protein product: CASSLGQGAEAFF. The chain recombines TRBV5-1 with TRBJ1-1; 9 bases are shared with TRBD1. From germline, CDR1 is SGHRS and CDR2 YFSETQ. J lost 6 bases, V lost 0 bases, and 0 bases had no gene match. The CDR3 contains 13 residues.

This chain connects TRBV21-1 to TRBJ1-5. TRBV21-1 is labeled a pseudogene. The CDR3 has 14 residues. CDR3: CASTKDAVDQPQHF. DNA of the CDR3: TGTGCCAGCACCAAGGATGCAGTAGACCAGCCCCAGCATTTT.

The chain couples TRBV5-1 to TRBJ2-3; 8 nucleotides match TRBD1. V shed 8 bases, J shed 2 bases, and the junction held 4 bases outside the gene matches. CDR1 SGHRS and CDR2 YFSETQ come from the germline V gene. The CDR3 covers 13 residues. Here the CDR3 DNA reads TGCGCCAGTGCGGGACAGGACACAGATACGCAGTATTTT. Translation gives CASAGQDTDTQYF.

About this clone itself: The sample carries other DNA sequences with the same CDR3. V and J are TRBV29-1 and TRBJ2-5; 8 bases fit TRBD2. The CDR3 spans 12 residues. V lost 5 bases and J lost 5; bases outside the gene matches: 4. CDR1 is SQVTM, CDR2 ANQGSEA, per germline. DNA for the CDR3: TGCAGCGTTCTAACGGGAGGGGAGACCCAGTACTTC. It translates to CSVLTGGETQYF.

V usage is TRBV5-1 and J usage is TRBJ1-4; possibly TRBD1 for D (6 bases). CDR3 size: 14 residues. Trimming removed 4 bases at V and 9 bases at J, with 16 bases between. CDR1 SGHRS and CDR2 YFSETQ come from the germline V gene. The CDR3: CASSVGTGGKKLFF. Here the CDR3 DNA reads TGCGCCAGCAGCGTGGGGACCGGGGGCAAAAAACTGTTTTTT.

The chain carries TRBV2 and TRBJ2-7; D is possibly TRBD1 or TRBD2 (5 bases each). This CDR3 has 14 amino acids. Germline V lookup: CDR1 SNHLY, CDR2 FYNNEI. Trimming stripped 3 bases from V and 3 bases from J, with 12 bases between. CDR3 region: CASSEGRINYEQYF. CDR3 nucleotides: TGTGCCAGCAGTGAGGGACGGATCAACTACGAGCAGTACTTC.

V and J are TRBV5-8 and TRBJ1-1; D perhaps matches TRBD1 (5 bases). CDR3 length: 13 residues. Germline assignment: CDR1 SGHTS and CDR2 YDEGEE. The V end lost 3 bases, the J end lost 7 bases, and 13 bases lay between the germline ends. This CDR3 is CASSSTDAFEAFF. The CDR3 nucleotides are TGTGCCAGCAGCTCGACAGACGCCTTTGAAGCTTTCTTT.

The V gene is TRBV21-1, the J gene TRBJ2-7; the D call of TRBD2 is as the table states it, not checked on the DNA. TRBV21-1 is given as a pseudogene. The CDR3 consists of 14 residues. CDR3 sequence: CASSSPETSYEQYF. The CDR3 DNA is TGTGCCAGCAGCTCCCCAGAGACTTCATACGAGCAGTACTTC.

This clone was picked up one time. The rearrangement joins TRBV5-4 to TRBJ2-5; maybe TRBD1 (5 bases). V lost 8 bases, J lost 1 base, and 15 bases lay in between. This CDR3 is 14 amino acids long. The germline gives CDR1 SGHNT, CDR2 YYREEE (reference sequence). The DNA of the CDR3 is TGTGCCAGTCGGAACACTGGGGCCCAAGAGACCCAGTACTTC. Encoded protein: CASRNTGAQETQYF.

J is TRBJ2-1 and V is TRBV28; D may correspond to TRBD1 or TRBD2 (5 bases each). V gave up 1 base and J gave up 3 bases, with 13 bases separating them. Germline CDR1 is MDHEN and CDR2 is SYDVKM. The CDR3 is 16 residues long. The CDR3 here is CASSLSVLGDYNEQFF. The DNA of the CDR3 is TGTGCCAGCAGTTTATCCGTTTTGGGGGACTACAATGAGCAGTTCTTC.

The chain joins TRBV6-5 to TRBJ2-5; TRBD2 agrees at 7 bases. CDR1 is MNHEY, CDR2 SVGAGI, per germline. V shed 4 bases, J shed 3 bases, and the junction held 2 bases outside the gene matches. The CDR3 is 13 amino acids. CDR3 region: CASSWTRKETQYF. CDR3 nucleotide sequence: TGTGCCAGCAGTTGGACTAGAAAAGAGACCCAGTACTTC.

This clone appeared a single time. The chain has TRBV5-1 and TRBJ2-4; D perhaps matches TRBD2 (5 bases). CDR1 is SGHRS, CDR2 YFSETQ, per germline. Trimming pared 0 bases from V and 0 bases from J, leaving 13 bases between. This CDR3 is 17 amino acids long. CDR3 DNA sequence: TGCGCCAGCAGCTTGGGTGAGGGATCACTAGCCAAAAACATTCAGTACTTC. Its translation is CASSLGEGSLAKNIQYF.

V is TRBV18 and J is TRBJ2-7, with D possibly matching TRBD2 (5 bases). In germline, CDR1 is KGHSH, CDR2 LQKENI. The CDR3 runs 12 residues. V gave up 6 bases and J gave up 9 bases, with 15 bases separating them. CDR3 nucleotides: TGTGCCAGCTCGCCAGACACTAGTTCGCAGTACTTC. Protein sequence: CASSPDTSSQYF. The complete variable domain, with remaining parts taken from reference TRBV18 and TRBJ2-7, reads NAGVMQNPRHLVRRRGQEARLRCSPMKGHSHVYWYRQLPEEGLKFMVYLQKENIIDESGMPKERFSAEFPKEGPSILRIQQVVRGDSAAYFCASSPDTSSQYFGPGTRLTVT.

This chain links TRBV14 with TRBJ2-1, with 10 bases fitting TRBD2. This CDR3 has 15 residues. CDR1 and CDR2 from the germline V gene are SGHDN and FVKESK. The trim removed 4 bases at V and 7 bases at J, leaving 7 bases unmatched. The chain's CDR3 is CASSRGLAGANEQFF. The CDR3 nucleotides are TGTGCCAGCAGCCGTGGGCTAGCGGGAGCTAATGAGCAGTTCTTC.